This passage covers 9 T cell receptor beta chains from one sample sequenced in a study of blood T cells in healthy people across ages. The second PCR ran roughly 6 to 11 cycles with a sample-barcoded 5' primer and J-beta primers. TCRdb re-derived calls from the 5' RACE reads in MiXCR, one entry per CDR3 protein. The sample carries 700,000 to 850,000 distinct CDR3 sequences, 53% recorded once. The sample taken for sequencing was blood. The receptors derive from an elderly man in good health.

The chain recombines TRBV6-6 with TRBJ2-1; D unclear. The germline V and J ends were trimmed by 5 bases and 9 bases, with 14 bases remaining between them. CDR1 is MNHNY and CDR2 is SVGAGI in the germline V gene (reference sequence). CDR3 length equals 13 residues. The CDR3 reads CASSDPSGTEQFF. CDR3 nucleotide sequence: TGTGCCAGCAGTGACCCTAGTGGTACTGAGCAGTTCTTC.

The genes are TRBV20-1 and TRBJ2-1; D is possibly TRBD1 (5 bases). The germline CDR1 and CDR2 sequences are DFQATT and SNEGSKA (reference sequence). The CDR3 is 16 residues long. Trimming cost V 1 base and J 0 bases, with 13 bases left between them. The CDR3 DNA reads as TGCAGTGCTAGAGCTCTACAGGCAGACTCCTACAATGAGCAGTTCTTC. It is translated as CSARALQADSYNEQFF.

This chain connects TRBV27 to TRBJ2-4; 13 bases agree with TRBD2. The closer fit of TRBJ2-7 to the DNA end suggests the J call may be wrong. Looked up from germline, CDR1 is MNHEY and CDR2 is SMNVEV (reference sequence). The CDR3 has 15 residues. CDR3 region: CASSPQGTSGDEQYF. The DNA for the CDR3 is TGTGCCAGCAGTCCTCAGGGGACTAGCGGGGACGAGCAGTACTTC.

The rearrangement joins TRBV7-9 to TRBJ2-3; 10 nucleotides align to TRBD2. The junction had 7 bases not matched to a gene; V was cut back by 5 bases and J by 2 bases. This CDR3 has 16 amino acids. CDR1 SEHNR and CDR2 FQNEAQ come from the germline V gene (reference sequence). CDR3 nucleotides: TGTGCCAGCAGCCTCGCACTAGCGGGAACCACAGATACGCAGTATTTT. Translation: CASSLALAGTTDTQYF.

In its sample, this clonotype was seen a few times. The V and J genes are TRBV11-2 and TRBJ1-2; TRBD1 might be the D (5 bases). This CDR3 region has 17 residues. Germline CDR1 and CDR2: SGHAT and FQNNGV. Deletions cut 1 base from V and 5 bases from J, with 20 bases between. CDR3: CASSLVSIGRVRYGYTF. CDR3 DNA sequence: TGTGCCAGCAGCTTAGTATCTATCGGCAGGGTACGATATGGCTACACCTTC.

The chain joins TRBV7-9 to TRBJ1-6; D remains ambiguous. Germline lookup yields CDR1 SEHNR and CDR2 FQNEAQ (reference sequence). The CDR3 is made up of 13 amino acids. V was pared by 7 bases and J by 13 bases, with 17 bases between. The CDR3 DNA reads TGTGCCAGCATCAAAGGTTTGGGAAGCCCCCTCCACTTT. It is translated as CASIKGLGSPLHF. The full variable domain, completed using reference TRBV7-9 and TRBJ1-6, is DTGVSQNPRHKITKRGQNVTFRCDPISEHNRLYWYRQTLGQGPEFLTYFQNEAQLEKSRLLSDRFSAERPKGSFSTLEIQRTEQGDSAMYLCASIKGLGSPLHFGNGTRLTVT.

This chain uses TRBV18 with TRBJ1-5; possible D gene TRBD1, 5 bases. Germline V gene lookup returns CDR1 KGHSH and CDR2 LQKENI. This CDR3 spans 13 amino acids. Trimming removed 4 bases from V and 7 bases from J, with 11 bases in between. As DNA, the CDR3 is TGTGCCAGCTCACGGGGGATAGGGCAGCCCCAGCATTTT. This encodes CASSRGIGQPQHF.

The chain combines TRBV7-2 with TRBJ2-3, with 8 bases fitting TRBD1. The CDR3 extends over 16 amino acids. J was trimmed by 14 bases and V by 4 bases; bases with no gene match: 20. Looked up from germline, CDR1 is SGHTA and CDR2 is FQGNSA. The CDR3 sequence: CASSSGGQGAIRYAYF. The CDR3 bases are TGTGCCAGCAGCTCCGGCGGTCAGGGGGCGATCAGATACGCGTATTTT.

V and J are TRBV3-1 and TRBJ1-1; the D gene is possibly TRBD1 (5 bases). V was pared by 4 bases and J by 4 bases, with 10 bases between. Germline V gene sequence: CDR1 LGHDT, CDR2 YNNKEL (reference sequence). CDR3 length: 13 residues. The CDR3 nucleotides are TGTGCCAGCAGCCGGACAAGCGCCACTGAAGCTTTCTTT. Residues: CASSRTSATEAFF. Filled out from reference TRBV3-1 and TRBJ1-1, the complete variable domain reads DTAVSQTPKYLVTQMGNDKSIKCEQNLGHDTMYWYKQDSKKFLKIMFSYNNKELIINETVPNRFSPKSPDKAHLNLHINSLELGDSAVYFCASSRTSATEAFFGQGTRLTVV.